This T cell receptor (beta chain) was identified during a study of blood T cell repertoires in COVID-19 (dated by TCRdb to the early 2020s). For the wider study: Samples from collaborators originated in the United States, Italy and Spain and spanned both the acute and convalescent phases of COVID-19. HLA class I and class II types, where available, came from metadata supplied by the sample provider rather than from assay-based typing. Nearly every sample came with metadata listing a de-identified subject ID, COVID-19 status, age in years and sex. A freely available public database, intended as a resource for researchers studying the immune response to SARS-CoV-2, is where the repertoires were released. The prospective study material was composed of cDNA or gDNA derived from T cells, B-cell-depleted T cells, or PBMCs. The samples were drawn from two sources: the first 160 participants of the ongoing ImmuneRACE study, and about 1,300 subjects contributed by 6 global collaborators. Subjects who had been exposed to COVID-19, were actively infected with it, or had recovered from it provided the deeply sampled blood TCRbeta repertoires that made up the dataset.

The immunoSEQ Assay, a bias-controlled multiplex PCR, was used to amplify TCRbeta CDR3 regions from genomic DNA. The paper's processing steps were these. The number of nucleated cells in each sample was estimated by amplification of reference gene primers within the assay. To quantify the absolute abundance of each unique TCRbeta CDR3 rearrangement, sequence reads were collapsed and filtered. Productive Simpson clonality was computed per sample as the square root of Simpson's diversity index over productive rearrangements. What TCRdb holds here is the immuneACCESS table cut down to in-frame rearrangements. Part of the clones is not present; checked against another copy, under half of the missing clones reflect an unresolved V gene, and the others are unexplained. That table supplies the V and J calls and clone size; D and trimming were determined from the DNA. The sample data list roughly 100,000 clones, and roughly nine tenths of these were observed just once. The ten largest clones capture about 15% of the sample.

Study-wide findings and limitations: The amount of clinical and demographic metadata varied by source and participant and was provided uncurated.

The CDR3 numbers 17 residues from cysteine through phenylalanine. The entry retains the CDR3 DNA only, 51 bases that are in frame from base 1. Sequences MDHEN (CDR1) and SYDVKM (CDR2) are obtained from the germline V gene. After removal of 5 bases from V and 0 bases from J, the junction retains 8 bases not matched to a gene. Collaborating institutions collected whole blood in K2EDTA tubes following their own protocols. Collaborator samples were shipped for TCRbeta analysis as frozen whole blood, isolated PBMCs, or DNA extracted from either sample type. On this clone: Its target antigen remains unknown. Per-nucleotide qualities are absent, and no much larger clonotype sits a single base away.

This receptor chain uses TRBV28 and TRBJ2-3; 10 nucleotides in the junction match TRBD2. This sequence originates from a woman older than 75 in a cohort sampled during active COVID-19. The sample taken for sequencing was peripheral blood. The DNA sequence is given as TGTGCCAGCAGTCTCCTAGCGGGAGCCCCTAGCACAGATACGCAGTATTTT. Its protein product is CASSLLAGAPSTDTQYF.